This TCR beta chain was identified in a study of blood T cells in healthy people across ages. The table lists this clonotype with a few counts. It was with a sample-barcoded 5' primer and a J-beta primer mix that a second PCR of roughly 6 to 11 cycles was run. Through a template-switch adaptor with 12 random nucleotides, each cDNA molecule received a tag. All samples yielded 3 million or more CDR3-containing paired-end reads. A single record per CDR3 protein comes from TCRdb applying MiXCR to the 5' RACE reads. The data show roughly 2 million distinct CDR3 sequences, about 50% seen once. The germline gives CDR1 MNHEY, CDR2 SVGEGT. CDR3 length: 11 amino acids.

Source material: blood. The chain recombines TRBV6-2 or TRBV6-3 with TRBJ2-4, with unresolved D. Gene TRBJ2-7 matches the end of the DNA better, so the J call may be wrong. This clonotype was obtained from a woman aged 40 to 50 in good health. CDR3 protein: CASGQVYEQYF. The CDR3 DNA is TGTGCCAGCGGTCAGGTTTACGAGCAGTACTTC.